The clone carrying this T cell receptor beta chain was detected once. Libraries were prepared by immunoSEQ multiplex PCR; TCRdb keeps only in-frame clonotypes and omits some of them. Of fewer than 250,000 clones in the sample, less than 85% were seen once. This CDR3 is built from 13 residues. CDR1 SGHTA and CDR2 FQGTGA come from the germline V gene. V was trimmed by 6 bases and J by 2 bases, leaving 8 bases between them. The sample belongs to a study of blood T cell repertoires in COVID-19. As for the study in general: From T cells, B-cell-depleted T cells, or PBMCs came the material, which was cDNA or gDNA.

The sequence was collected from a woman aged 25 to 39 who had recovered from COVID-19. The sequenced sample consisted of PBMCs or T cells enriched from blood (not recorded which). The rearrangement links TRBV7-3 to TRBJ2-1; D perhaps matches TRBD2 (6 bases). The CDR3 loop reads CASRAGTYNEQFF. The CDR3 DNA sequence: TGTGCCAGCAGAGCGGGTACCTACAATGAGCAGTTCTTC.